This T cell receptor beta chain was sequenced during a study of cytomegalovirus exposure and HLA in healthy donors. Study observations and caveats: Donors were assumed by presence/absence analyses to have roughly uniform sequencing depth. By HLA locus, TCR association rates varied in a later analysis, with DRB1 showing the most and HLA-C the fewest.

Regarding this clone: Its antigen is undetermined.

Use of 60 Vbeta and 13 Jbeta primers characterized the PCR. Using immunoSEQ multiplex PCR, the repertoire was profiled, and TCRdb retains in-frame clones only, with some absent. There are 180,000 or so clones in the sample; about 80% occur only once, and 2% to 2.5% lies in the top ten. This sequence was found in a woman between 25 and 40 years old in good health and CMV-seropositive. Specimen: PBMCs.

The CDR3 loop is CASSPRLAGGPNEQFF. CDR3 DNA: TGTGCCAGCAGTCCCAGACTAGCGGGGGGGCCTAATGAGCAGTTCTTC. The genes are TRBV27 and TRBJ2-1; 14 bases are shared with TRBD2. This CDR3 contains 16 residues. From germline, CDR1 is MNHEY and CDR2 SMNVEV (reference sequence). After removal of 5 bases from V and 7 bases from J, the junction contained 7 bases not matched to a gene.